This T cell receptor (beta chain) was sequenced for a study of Ad26.COV2.S vaccination and SARS-CoV-2 variants. Worth noting for this clone: As yet, its antigen is unknown.

Findings and limits, study-wide: Responses of T cells in total may have been underestimated by the TCR breadth and depth analyses. Vaccine and placebo groups showed comparable non-spike TCR breadth. Once vaccination had occurred, spike-specific CD8+ and CD4+ T cell responses reportedly showed substantial breadth.

Sequenced by immunoSEQ multiplex PCR; TCRdb stores in-frame clones only, minus some. This repertoire shows about 94,000 clones, 82% found once; its top ten account for about a sixth. Per the germline V gene, CDR1 is SGHKS and CDR2 is YYEKEE (reference sequence). This CDR3 is 14 amino acids long. V lost 1 base and J lost 3, with 11 bases in between. V gene TRBV5-5 combines with J gene TRBJ2-7; D is unclear. The clonotype comes from a human donor who had recovered from COVID-19. Source: peripheral blood, taken after recovery from COVID-19. In DNA, the CDR3 is TGTGCCAGCAGCTTGTACCCAAATAACTACGAGCAGTACTTC. Translating gives CASSLYPNNYEQYF.